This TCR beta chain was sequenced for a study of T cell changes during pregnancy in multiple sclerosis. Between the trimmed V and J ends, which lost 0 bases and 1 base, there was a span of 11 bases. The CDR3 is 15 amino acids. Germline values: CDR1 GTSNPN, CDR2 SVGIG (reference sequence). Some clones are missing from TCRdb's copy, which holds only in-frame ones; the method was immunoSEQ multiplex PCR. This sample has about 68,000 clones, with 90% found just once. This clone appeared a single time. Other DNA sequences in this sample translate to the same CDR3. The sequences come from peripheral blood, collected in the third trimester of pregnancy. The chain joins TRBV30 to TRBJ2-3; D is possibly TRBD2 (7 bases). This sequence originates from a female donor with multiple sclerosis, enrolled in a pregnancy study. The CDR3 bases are TGTGCCTGGAGTGTACTGGGGGGGCGCACAGATACGCAGTATTTT. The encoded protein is CAWSVLGGRTDTQYF.